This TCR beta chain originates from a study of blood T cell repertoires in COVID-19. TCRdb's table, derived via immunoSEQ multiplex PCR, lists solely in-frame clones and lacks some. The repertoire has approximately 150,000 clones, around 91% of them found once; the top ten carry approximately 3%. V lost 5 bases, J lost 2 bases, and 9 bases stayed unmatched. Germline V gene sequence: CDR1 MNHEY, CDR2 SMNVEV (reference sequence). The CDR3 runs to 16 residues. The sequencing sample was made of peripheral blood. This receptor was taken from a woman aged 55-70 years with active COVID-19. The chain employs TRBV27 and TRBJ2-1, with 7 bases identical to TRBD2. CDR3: CASSTRTRFPYNEQFF. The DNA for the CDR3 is TGTGCCAGCAGTACCCGGACTAGATTCCCCTACAATGAGCAGTTCTTC.